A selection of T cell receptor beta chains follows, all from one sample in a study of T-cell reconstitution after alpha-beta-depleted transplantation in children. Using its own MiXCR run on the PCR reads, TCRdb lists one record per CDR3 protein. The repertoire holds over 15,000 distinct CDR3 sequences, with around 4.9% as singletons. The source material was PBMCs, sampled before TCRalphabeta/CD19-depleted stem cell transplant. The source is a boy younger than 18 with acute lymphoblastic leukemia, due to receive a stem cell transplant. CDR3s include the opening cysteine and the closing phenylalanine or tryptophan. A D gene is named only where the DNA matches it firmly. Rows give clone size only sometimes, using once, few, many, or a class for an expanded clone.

CDR3nt: TGTGCCAGCAGCCAAGTAGTTTTTCCTCGCAGACAGGGAGAAGCTTTCTTT
CDR3aa: CASSQVVFPRRQGEAFF
v_gene: TRBV3-1
d_gene: TRBD1
j_gene: TRBJ1-1
abundance: many

CDR3nt: TGTGCCAGCAGTGATTTCGGGACAGGGTTTTCGAGCCAGCATTTT
CDR3aa: CASSDFGTGFSSQHF
v_gene: TRBV6-1
d_gene: TRBD1
j_gene: TRBJ1-5
abundance: many

CDR3nt: TGTGCCAGCGGCCCGGGGCAGGGTCCCTACGAGCAGTACTTC
CDR3aa: CASGPGQGPYEQYF
v_gene: TRBV4-2
d_gene: -
j_gene: TRBJ2-7
abundance: -

CDR3nt: TGTGCCAGCAGCTTAAGGGGGACAGCCGGGGAGCTGTTTTTT
CDR3aa: CASSLRGTAGELFF
v_gene: TRBV7-9
d_gene: TRBD1
j_gene: TRBJ2-2
abundance: many

CDR3nt: TGCGCCAGCACTAGAACGACAGGGAGGGAGACCGGCTACACCTTC
CDR3aa: CASTRTTGRETGYTF
v_gene: TRBV5-1
d_gene: TRBD1
j_gene: TRBJ1-2
abundance: many

CDR3nt: TGTGCCAGCAGCCACAACAGGGGCACGAACACCGGGGAGCTGTTTTTT
CDR3aa: CASSHNRGTNTGELFF
v_gene: TRBV28
d_gene: TRBD1
j_gene: TRBJ2-2
abundance: many

CDR3nt: TGTGCCAGCAGCCAAGATTACGGGGGGTGGACTGAAGCTTTCTTT
CDR3aa: CASSQDYGGWTEAFF
v_gene: TRBV4-2
d_gene: -
j_gene: TRBJ1-1
abundance: many

CDR3nt: TGTGCCAGCAGTTTTATCGGGATTCAGCCCCAGCATTTT
CDR3aa: CASSFIGIQPQHF
v_gene: TRBV12-3/TRBV12-4
d_gene: -
j_gene: TRBJ1-5
abundance: many

CDR3nt: TGTGCCAGCAGTTGGGGGGGGGCGGAATCCTACAATGAGCAGTTCTTC
CDR3aa: CASSWGGAESYNEQFF
v_gene: TRBV28
d_gene: -
j_gene: TRBJ2-1
abundance: many

CDR3nt: TGTGCCAGCAGCCAAGATATCCAAGGTACGCAGTATTTT
CDR3aa: CASSQDIQGTQYF
v_gene: TRBV4-2
d_gene: -
j_gene: TRBJ2-3
abundance: many

CDR3nt: TGTGCCAGCAGCGGCGACGGATCCACCTACAATGAGCAGTTCTTC
CDR3aa: CASSGDGSTYNEQFF
v_gene: TRBV9
d_gene: -
j_gene: TRBJ2-1
abundance: many

CDR3nt: TGTGCCAGCACCTCCGGGGTTTGGGAGGACAATGAGCAGTTCTTC
CDR3aa: CASTSGVWEDNEQFF
v_gene: TRBV7-6
d_gene: -
j_gene: TRBJ2-1
abundance: many

CDR3nt: TGTGCCAGCAGCCAGGGACTAGTTTCCTACGAGCAGTACTTC
CDR3aa: CASSQGLVSYEQYF
v_gene: TRBV7-2
d_gene: TRBD2
j_gene: TRBJ2-7
abundance: many

CDR3nt: TGTGCCAGTAGTTCTCGGACAGGGGGCTACGAGCAGTACTTC
CDR3aa: CASSSRTGGYEQYF
v_gene: TRBV19
d_gene: TRBD1
j_gene: TRBJ2-7
abundance: many

CDR3nt: TGTGCCAGCAGCGTAGGTGGGGGGCTGACATCAGATACGCAGTATTTT
CDR3aa: CASSVGGGLTSDTQYF
v_gene: TRBV9
d_gene: -
j_gene: TRBJ2-3
abundance: many

CDR3nt: TGCAGCGTTGGGGCCTCTCGGCAAGAGACCCAGTACTTC
CDR3aa: CSVGASRQETQYF
v_gene: TRBV29-1
d_gene: -
j_gene: TRBJ2-5
abundance: medium-sized

CDR3nt: TGTGCCAGCAGCCGGGGCGGAGGAGGTAGAGATACGCAGTATTTT
CDR3aa: CASSRGGGGRDTQYF
v_gene: TRBV14
d_gene: -
j_gene: TRBJ2-3
abundance: many

CDR3nt: TGTGCCAGCAGCGCCGGGACAGTAAACACCGGGGAGCTGTTTTTT
CDR3aa: CASSAGTVNTGELFF
v_gene: TRBV9
d_gene: TRBD1
j_gene: TRBJ2-2
abundance: many

CDR3nt: TGTGCCAGCAGCGTTACAGAATCTGGGGCCAACGTCCTGACTTTC
CDR3aa: CASSVTESGANVLTF
v_gene: TRBV7-9
d_gene: -
j_gene: TRBJ2-6
abundance: medium-sized

CDR3nt: TGCGCCAGCAGCCAGGGGGGGTTGGATCAGCCCCAGCATTTT
CDR3aa: CASSQGGLDQPQHF
v_gene: TRBV4-1
d_gene: -
j_gene: TRBJ1-5
abundance: many

CDR3nt: TGTGCCAGCAGCGTAGGGGCTAGCGGGTACAATGAGCAGTTCTTC
CDR3aa: CASSVGASGYNEQFF
v_gene: TRBV9
d_gene: TRBD2
j_gene: TRBJ2-1
abundance: medium-sized

CDR3nt: TGTGCCAGCAGCTTGTGGGAAACAGGGATTGGAAAACTGTTTTTT
CDR3aa: CASSLWETGIGKLFF
v_gene: TRBV5-6
d_gene: -
j_gene: TRBJ1-4
abundance: many

CDR3nt: TGTGCCAGCAGCCAAGGGACAGGGGTTACCTACGAGCAGTACTTC
CDR3aa: CASSQGTGVTYEQYF
v_gene: TRBV4-2
d_gene: TRBD1
j_gene: TRBJ2-7
abundance: many

CDR3nt: TGTGCCAGCAGCTTGGGATTATCCTCCTACAATGAGCAGTTCTTC
CDR3aa: CASSLGLSSYNEQFF
v_gene: TRBV7-9
d_gene: -
j_gene: TRBJ2-1
abundance: many

CDR3nt: TGTGCCAGCAGCTTAGTACAGGGGTCGACTGAAGCTTTCTTT
CDR3aa: CASSLVQGSTEAFF
v_gene: TRBV7-2
d_gene: TRBD1
j_gene: TRBJ1-1
abundance: many

CDR3nt: TGTGCCAGCAGTCATATTGGTATCCAGCATTTT
CDR3aa: CASSHIGIQHF
v_gene: TRBV6-2/TRBV6-3
d_gene: -
j_gene: TRBJ1-5
abundance: medium-sized

CDR3nt: TGTGCCAGCAGCTTCGGGTTTTACGAGGGGCTAATCTACGAGCAGTACTTC
CDR3aa: CASSFGFYEGLIYEQYF
v_gene: TRBV7-2
d_gene: -
j_gene: TRBJ2-7
abundance: many

CDR3nt: TGTGCCAGCAGTGAAGCACAGGGACTCCTCGCCCAGCATTTT
CDR3aa: CASSEAQGLLAQHF
v_gene: TRBV2
d_gene: -
j_gene: TRBJ1-5
abundance: many

CDR3nt: TGCGCCAGCAGCCAATCTCCCAACACTGAAGCTTTCTTT
CDR3aa: CASSQSPNTEAFF
v_gene: TRBV4-1
d_gene: -
j_gene: TRBJ1-1
abundance: many

CDR3nt: TGTGCCAGCAGCCAGATAACAGGGGACACTGAAGCTTTCTTT
CDR3aa: CASSQITGDTEAFF
v_gene: TRBV7-9
d_gene: TRBD1
j_gene: TRBJ1-1
abundance: many

CDR3nt: TGCAGTGCTAGAGATCGCCAGGGCTTAGGGGAGACCCAGTACTTC
CDR3aa: CSARDRQGLGETQYF
v_gene: TRBV20-1
d_gene: -
j_gene: TRBJ2-5
abundance: many

CDR3nt: TGCAGTGCGTCCCTATTCGGGCCGAGCTCCTACGAGCAGTACTTC
CDR3aa: CSASLFGPSSYEQYF
v_gene: TRBV20-1
d_gene: -
j_gene: TRBJ2-7
abundance: many

CDR3nt: TGTGCCAGAGGACTAGCGGGGGGCACAGATACGCAGTATTTT
CDR3aa: CARGLAGGTDTQYF
v_gene: TRBV21-1
d_gene: -
j_gene: TRBJ2-3
abundance: many

CDR3nt: TGCGCCAGCAGCCAGACGGGACAGGGGAGGAACACCGGGGAGCTGTTTTTT
CDR3aa: CASSQTGQGRNTGELFF
v_gene: TRBV4-1
d_gene: TRBD1
j_gene: TRBJ2-2
abundance: medium-sized

CDR3nt: TGTGCCAGCAGCTTAATTCACAGGGGACAAGAGACCCAGTACTTC
CDR3aa: CASSLIHRGQETQYF
v_gene: TRBV7-6
d_gene: TRBD1
j_gene: TRBJ2-5
abundance: medium-sized

CDR3nt: TGTGCCAGCAGCTTAAGTCGGGAGACTAGCGGGGGGGCCCAGGATAAAGAGACCCAGTACTTC
CDR3aa: CASSLSRETSGGAQDKETQYF
v_gene: TRBV7-6
d_gene: TRBD2
j_gene: TRBJ2-5
abundance: many

CDR3nt: TGCAGCATATGGACAGCTAACTATGGCTACACCTTC
CDR3aa: CSIWTANYGYTF
v_gene: TRBV29-1
d_gene: -
j_gene: TRBJ1-2
abundance: many

CDR3nt: TGTGCCAGCAGTTTAAGGGGGGGCCCAGAGACCCAGTACTTC
CDR3aa: CASSLRGGPETQYF
v_gene: TRBV12-3/TRBV12-4
d_gene: -
j_gene: TRBJ2-5
abundance: medium-sized

CDR3nt: TGTGCCAGCAGCTTGGAGGCAGGGTGGGATGGTTCACCCCTCCACTTT
CDR3aa: CASSLEAGWDGSPLHF
v_gene: TRBV5-8
d_gene: -
j_gene: TRBJ1-6
abundance: many

CDR3nt: TGCAGTGGTTGGGCAAGGGAAGTTGAAAAACTGTTTTTT
CDR3aa: CSGWAREVEKLFF
v_gene: TRBV20-1
d_gene: -
j_gene: TRBJ1-4
abundance: many

CDR3nt: TGCGTAGGGTTCAGCGGCTACAATGAGCAGTTCTTC
CDR3aa: CVGFSGYNEQFF
v_gene: TRBV29-1
d_gene: -
j_gene: TRBJ2-1
abundance: many

CDR3nt: TGCAGCGTTGGAGGCAGTAACACTGAAGCTTTCTTT
CDR3aa: CSVGGSNTEAFF
v_gene: TRBV29-1
d_gene: -
j_gene: TRBJ1-1
abundance: medium-sized

CDR3nt: TGTGCCAGCAGTGAAGGGGCAGTTAAATACGACACTGAAGCTTTCTTT
CDR3aa: CASSEGAVKYDTEAFF
v_gene: TRBV25-1
d_gene: -
j_gene: TRBJ1-1
abundance: many

CDR3nt: TGCGCCAGCAGCTACTTCACGTCGACCGCTCTGGGTGGAAATGAGCAGTTCTTC
CDR3aa: CASSYFTSTALGGNEQFF
v_gene: TRBV5-1
d_gene: -
j_gene: TRBJ2-1
abundance: many

CDR3nt: TGCAGCGTTGAGGGGGGGGCCGCATCTAACTATGGCTACACCTTC
CDR3aa: CSVEGGAASNYGYTF
v_gene: TRBV29-1
d_gene: -
j_gene: TRBJ1-2
abundance: many

CDR3nt: TGTGCCAGTAGTATCGGACGTAGCAATCAGCCCCAGCATTTT
CDR3aa: CASSIGRSNQPQHF
v_gene: TRBV19
d_gene: -
j_gene: TRBJ1-5
abundance: many

CDR3nt: TGTGCCAGCAGCGTTTCAACCGGGACCACTTCAGATACGCAGTATTTT
CDR3aa: CASSVSTGTTSDTQYF
v_gene: TRBV7-9
d_gene: -
j_gene: TRBJ2-3
abundance: many

CDR3nt: TGTGCCATCAGTGCGGCGCAGACTAGCACAGATACGCAGTATTTT
CDR3aa: CAISAAQTSTDTQYF
v_gene: TRBV10-3
d_gene: -
j_gene: TRBJ2-3
abundance: many

CDR3nt: TGTGCCAGCAGTACCGGGCCACCGGGAGGCTACACCTTC
CDR3aa: CASSTGPPGGYTF
v_gene: TRBV7-2
d_gene: -
j_gene: TRBJ1-2
abundance: many

CDR3nt: TGTGCCAGCAGTTTAGCCACAGATACGCAGTATTTT
CDR3aa: CASSLATDTQYF
v_gene: TRBV12-3/TRBV12-4
d_gene: -
j_gene: TRBJ2-3
abundance: many

CDR3nt: TGCAGCGTCTCAGCGGGATTGACCTACAATGAGCAGTTCTTC
CDR3aa: CSVSAGLTYNEQFF
v_gene: TRBV29-1
d_gene: TRBD2
j_gene: TRBJ2-1
abundance: -

CDR3nt: TGCAGCGTTGAGGGGACCGGGGAGCTGTTTTTT
CDR3aa: CSVEGTGELFF
v_gene: TRBV29-1
d_gene: -
j_gene: TRBJ2-2
abundance: many

CDR3nt: TGTGCCAGCAGTTACTCGACTCCGAACACTGAAGCTTTCTTT
CDR3aa: CASSYSTPNTEAFF
v_gene: TRBV6-5
d_gene: -
j_gene: TRBJ1-1
abundance: many